This section outlines one T cell receptor (beta chain) sequence together with its context. The target antigen is unknown. Donation came from healthy Caucasian individuals in Russia who were aged roughly 6 to 95. Next came a second PCR, run for about 6 to 12 cycles, which used a sample-barcoded 5' primer along with a J-beta primer mix. Each CDR3 protein is one row after TCRdb ran MiXCR on the 5' RACE reads. The sample has about 1.8 million distinct CDR3 sequences; about 49% are singletons. These data come from a study of blood T cells in healthy people across ages. Study-wide findings and caveats: Per-million-T-cell TCR beta diversity fell roughly linearly with age. PBMC samples, being unsorted, prevented any conclusive comparison of naive and antigen-experienced cells. Among long-lived donors, naive CD4+ cells were more numerous and diversity higher than in aged donors.

V dropped 3 bases and J dropped 5 bases, with 10 bases sitting between them. CDR1 and CDR2 from the germline V gene are DFQATT and SNEGSKA (reference sequence). The CDR3 sequence is 12 residues long. Source material: blood. The chain couples TRBV20-1 to TRBJ1-2, with D unresolved. This receptor was taken from a woman aged 40 to 50 in good health. CDR3 amino acids: CSASDTRYGYTF. The CDR3 DNA follows: TGCAGTGCTAGCGACACGAGATATGGCTACACCTTC.